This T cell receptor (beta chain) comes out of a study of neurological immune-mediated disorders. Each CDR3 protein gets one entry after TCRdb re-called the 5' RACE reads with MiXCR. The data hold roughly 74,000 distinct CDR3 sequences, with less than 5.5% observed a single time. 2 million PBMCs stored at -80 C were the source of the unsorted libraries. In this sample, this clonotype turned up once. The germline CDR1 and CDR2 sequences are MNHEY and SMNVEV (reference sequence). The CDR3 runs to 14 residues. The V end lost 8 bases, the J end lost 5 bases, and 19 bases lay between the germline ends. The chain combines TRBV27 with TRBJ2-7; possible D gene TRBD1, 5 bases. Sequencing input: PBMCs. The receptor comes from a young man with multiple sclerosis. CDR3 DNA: TGTGCCAGCGGCCACTGGACACCCCGGAACGAGCAGTACTTC. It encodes CASGHWTPRNEQYF.